Shown below are 28 T cell receptor beta chains from a single sample sequenced in a study of T cells in Graves' hyperthyroidism and ophthalmopathy. It was RNA transcripts that yielded the amplified TCR beta CDR3 regions. TCR CDR3 regions were first amplified by RT-PCR with HTBI primers. TCRdb reprocessed the multiplex PCR reads with MiXCR, giving one entry per CDR3 protein. The table records some 720,000 distinct CDR3 sequences, about a sixth of them present only once. The source material was blood. Receptors originate from a man between 18 and 29 years old with Graves' hyperthyroidism.

The rearrangement joins TRBV3-1 to TRBJ2-1; no definite D call. Germline loops: CDR1 LGHDT, CDR2 YNNKEL (reference sequence). The V end was cut by 0 bases, the J end by 0 bases, with 15 bases between. The CDR3 has 18 residues. CDR3 bases: TGTGCCAGCAGCCAAGAGGGCCTGCGGAAGAGCTCCTACAATGAGCAGTTCTTC. It yields the protein CASSQEGLRKSSYNEQFF.

On this clonotype itself: The missing conserved phenylalanine or tryptophan at the end of this CDR3 makes a read error likely. CDR3 coding DNA: TGTGCCAGCAGCAAGAACACTGAAGCTTTCCTT. Its protein product is CASSKNTEAFL. The chain joins TRBV7-9 to TRBJ1-1; D gene ambiguous. There are 11 residues in the CDR3. Trimming removed 5 bases at V and 1 base at J, with 2 bases between. Germline loops: CDR1 SEHNR, CDR2 FQNEAQ (reference sequence).

This chain joins TRBV20-1 and TRBJ2-2, with D hard to call. Germline values: CDR1 DFQATT, CDR2 SNEGSKA (reference sequence). The CDR3 consists of 14 residues. The V end was cut by 0 bases, the J end by 0 bases, with 5 bases between. The CDR3 nucleotides are TGCAGTGCTAGAGACAGACCGAACACCGGGGAGCTGTTTTTT. This codes for CSARDRPNTGELFF.

J is TRBJ1-6 and V is TRBV2; TRBD1 is a possible D gene (5 bases). The germline CDR1 and CDR2 sequences are SNHLY and FYNNEI. The CDR3 spans 14 residues. Trimming removed 7 bases from V and 7 bases from J, with 14 bases in between. CDR3 region: CASTEGAQNSPLHF. CDR3 nucleotide sequence: TGTGCCAGCACCGAAGGGGCGCAGAATTCACCCCTCCACTTT.

The rearrangement joins TRBV5-1 to TRBJ1-1; D unresolved. Germline lookup yields CDR1 SGHRS and CDR2 YFSETQ. The CDR3 contains 16 residues. Trimming cost V 4 bases and J 0 bases, with 16 bases left between them. CDR3: CASSPGDDRLNTEAFF. The CDR3 coding sequence is TGCGCCAGCAGCCCTGGGGATGATCGGTTGAACACTGAAGCTTTCTTT. Using reference TRBV5-1 and TRBJ1-1 for the parts outside the CDR3, the full variable domain is KAGVTQTPRYLIKTRGQQVTLSCSPISGHRSVSWYQQTPGQGLQFLFEYFSETQRNKGNFPGRFSGRQFSNSRSEMNVSTLELGDSALYLCASSPGDDRLNTEAFFGQGTRLTVV.

The table lists this clonotype with many counts. This chain joins TRBV12-3 or TRBV12-4 and TRBJ2-1; 16 nucleotides align to TRBD2. This CDR3 is 17 amino acids long. Trimming removed 4 bases from V and 7 bases from J; junction bases left unmatched: 7. The CDR3 nucleotides are TGTGCCAGCAGTTCGGGGACTAGCGGGAGGGCCGGGAATGAGCAGTTCTTC. Translated, it gives CASSSGTSGRAGNEQFF.

The chain couples TRBV10-1 to TRBJ2-1; tentatively, D is TRBD1 or TRBD2 (5 bases each). From germline, CDR1 is WNHNN and CDR2 SYGVQD (reference sequence). V was clipped by 4 bases and J by 5 bases, with 15 bases between them. The CDR3 is made up of 15 amino acids. CDR3 sequence: CASSATGTPDNEQFF. The CDR3 coding sequence is TGCGCCAGCAGTGCTACCGGGACGCCAGACAATGAGCAGTTCTTC.

This clonotype was detected ten times or more. J is TRBJ2-1 and V is TRBV2, with unresolved D. This CDR3 region has 13 residues. Trimming left V 4 bases short and J 4 bases short, with 8 bases between. Germline loops: CDR1 SNHLY, CDR2 FYNNEI. The CDR3 DNA reads as TGTGCCAGCAGTGGCCGGTTATACAATGAGCAGTTCTTC. Residues: CASSGRLYNEQFF.

This clonotype showed up many times. The chain employs TRBV7-2 and TRBJ2-2; 11 bases fit TRBD2. This CDR3 is 15 amino acids long. Trimming removed 5 bases from V and 6 bases from J; junction bases left unmatched: 5. Per the germline V gene, CDR1 is SGHTA and CDR2 is FQGNSA. CDR3 region: CASSGSGRAAGELFF. Here the CDR3 DNA reads TGTGCCAGCAGCGGTAGCGGGAGGGCCGCCGGGGAGCTGTTTTTT.

The chain combines TRBV5-1 with TRBJ2-1, with 10 bases fitting TRBD2. The CDR3 consists of 19 residues. The J segment lost 0 bases and the V segment lost 0 bases, leaving 9 bases of the junction unmatched. Germline lookup yields CDR1 SGHRS and CDR2 YFSETQ. The CDR3 coding sequence is TGCGCCAGCAGCTTGGTTCTAGCGGGAGTTGTTAGCTCCTACAATGAGCAGTTCTTC. Protein product: CASSLVLAGVVSSYNEQFF.

The chain carries TRBV5-5 and TRBJ2-5; TRBD2 matches 7 bases. The trim removed 3 bases at V and 5 bases at J, leaving 7 bases unmatched. The CDR3 is made up of 14 amino acids. CDR1 and CDR2 (germline): SGHKS, YYEKEE (reference sequence). The CDR3 DNA is TGTGCCAGCAGCTCGTGGGAGGGATGGGAGACCCAGTACTTC. Protein sequence: CASSSWEGWETQYF. Full variable domain (missing parts from reference TRBV5-5 and TRBJ2-5): DAGVTQSPTHLIKTRGQQVTLRCSPISGHKSVSWYQQVLGQGPQFIFQYYEKEERGRGNFPDRFSARQFPNYSSELNVNALLLGDSALYLCASSSWEGWETQYFGPGTRLLVL.

This clonotype was seen repeatedly, ten times or more. J is TRBJ2-7 and V is TRBV20-1; no definite D call. V lost 5 bases and J 0 bases, leaving 14 bases between the germline ends. Germline values: CDR1 DFQATT, CDR2 SNEGSKA (reference sequence). The CDR3 spans 14 residues. CDR3 in DNA: TGCAGTGCTTCTCTAGGAGCCCGCTCCTACGAGCAGTACTTC. This translates into CSASLGARSYEQYF.

With regard to this clonotype: The CDR3 does not end in the conserved phenylalanine or tryptophan, so this is likely a read error. The CDR3 loop reads CASSSYREKGYGYTL. The CDR3 nucleotides read TGTGCCAGCAGTTCGTACAGGGAAAAGGGCTATGGCTACACCCTC. V and J are TRBV27 and TRBJ1-2; D perhaps matches TRBD1 (6 bases). This CDR3 is 15 amino acids long. Germline V CDR1 and CDR2: MNHEY, SMNVEV (reference sequence). V was cut by 4 bases and J by 4 bases, with 16 bases left in between.

This clonotype has ten or more counts. The chain joins TRBV30 to TRBJ2-7; the D call may be TRBD1 or TRBD2 (6 bases each). V was clipped by 3 bases and J by 4 bases, with 13 bases between them. The germline V gene encodes CDR1 GTSNPN and CDR2 SVGIG (reference sequence). The CDR3 spans 13 residues. CDR3 sequence reads: CAWRGAGRYEQYF. The CDR3, as DNA: TGTGCCTGGAGGGGGGCAGGGAGGTACGAGCAGTACTTC.

This clonotype appeared many times. This chain links TRBV10-3 with TRBJ1-1, with unresolved D. The V gene's germline CDR1 is ENHRY and CDR2 SYGVKD. Trimming removed 5 bases from V and 4 bases from J, with 14 bases in between. The CDR3 is 14 residues long. CDR3 region: CAISNTGGSTEAFF. The CDR3 DNA is TGTGCCATCAGTAATACGGGCGGGAGCACTGAAGCTTTCTTT.

This rearrangement joins TRBV15 to TRBJ1-3; TRBD1 might be the D (5 bases). V dropped 5 bases and J dropped 0 bases, with 17 bases sitting between them. Per the germline V gene, CDR1 is LNHNV and CDR2 is YYDKDF (reference sequence). This CDR3 has 17 amino acids. The DNA of the CDR3 is TGTGCCACCAGCGCCACGGGGGTTGGTAGCTCTGGAAACACCATATATTTT. This gives the protein CATSATGVGSSGNTIYF.

The chain couples TRBV3-1 to TRBJ2-7, with D maybe TRBD2 (5 bases). The germline gives CDR1 LGHDT, CDR2 YNNKEL (reference sequence). Trimming removed 2 bases from V and 3 bases from J, with 11 bases in between. The CDR3 consists of 14 residues. The CDR3 DNA is TGTGCCAGCAGCCAACGGAGGACGAGCTACGAGCAGTACTTC. Its protein product is CASSQRRTSYEQYF.

The chain is built from TRBV7-2 and TRBJ1-5; 9 bases map to TRBD1. The V segment lost 4 bases and the J segment 1 base; nucleotides outside the gene matches: 2. The CDR3 totals 15 residues. Germline V CDR1 and CDR2: SGHTA, FQGNSA. The CDR3 DNA reads TGTGCCAGCAGCTGGACAGGGGACAGCAATCAGCCCCAGCATTTT. This gives the protein CASSWTGDSNQPQHF.

This clonotype was recorded at least ten times. This chain uses TRBV7-6 with TRBJ2-7; 13 bases agree with TRBD2. Trimming removed 5 bases from V and 4 bases from J; junction bases left unmatched: 5. Germline values: CDR1 SGHVS, CDR2 FNYEAQ. The CDR3 is 15 amino acids. CDR3 loop: CASSPGLAGIYEQYF. The DNA for the CDR3 is TGTGCCAGCAGCCCGGGACTAGCGGGAATTTACGAGCAGTACTTC.

The chain couples TRBV20-1 to TRBJ2-5, with 7 bases lining up with TRBD1. The CDR3 contains 14 residues. Germline CDR1 reads DFQATT; CDR2 reads SNEGSKA (reference sequence). V dropped 2 bases and J dropped 4; count of bases not matched to a gene: 7. CDR3 in DNA: TGCAGTGCTAGATTGGACAGGCCGGGAGAGACCCAGTACTTC. Translation gives CSARLDRPGETQYF.

The chain uses TRBV7-2 and TRBJ1-2, with TRBD1 matching 9 bases. This CDR3 is 14 amino acids long. Germline values: CDR1 SGHTA, CDR2 FQGNSA. The V segment lost 8 bases and the J segment 8 bases; nucleotides outside the gene matches: 12. CDR3 loop: CASSPGRDRAGYTF. The CDR3 region has the DNA TGTGCCAGCTCACCCGGCCGGGACAGGGCGGGCTACACCTTC.

This clonotype was found a few times. The chain links TRBV3-1 to TRBJ1-4; D is uncertain. Between the trimmed V and J ends, which lost 4 bases and 8 bases, there was a span of 11 bases. The germline V gene has CDR1 LGHDT and CDR2 YNNKEL (reference sequence). This CDR3 contains 13 residues. CDR3 sequence: CASSPTDGEKLFF. In DNA, the CDR3 is TGTGCCAGCAGCCCTACCGACGGAGAAAAACTGTTTTTT. Together with reference TRBV3-1 and TRBJ1-4, the CDR3 gives the full variable domain: DTAVSQTPKYLVTQMGNDKSIKCEQNLGHDTMYWYKQDSKKFLKIMFSYNNKELIINETVPNRFSPKSPDKAHLNLHINSLELGDSAVYFCASSPTDGEKLFFGSGTQLSVL.

There are many counts of this clonotype. The V call is TRBV12-3 or TRBV12-4, the J call TRBJ1-1; TRBD1 might be the D (5 bases). The CDR3 length is 14 residues. With 5 bases removed from V and 2 bases from J, the gap between germline ends came to 12 bases. CDR3 amino acids: CASSPNRGNTEAFF. For the CDR3, the DNA is TGTGCCAGCAGTCCAAACCGGGGCAACACTGAAGCTTTCTTT.

In this sample, this clonotype turned up a few times. The V call is TRBV28, the J call TRBJ2-5; 14 bases match TRBD2. The J segment lost 1 base and the V segment lost 4 bases, leaving 2 bases of the junction unmatched. CDR3 length: 16 residues. CDR1 is MDHEN and CDR2 is SYDVKM in the germline V gene. The CDR3 sequence is CASSSGTSGSQETQYF. CDR3 in DNA: TGTGCCAGCAGTTCAGGGACTAGCGGGAGCCAAGAGACCCAGTACTTC.

The chain recombines TRBV6-9 with TRBJ1-2; D perhaps matches TRBD1 (6 bases). This CDR3 has 13 amino acids. V was pared by 4 bases and J by 8 bases, with 14 bases between. Germline lookup yields CDR1 MNHGY and CDR2 SVAAGI. CDR3 bases: TGTGCCAGCAGTTCCACAGGGTGGGGCGGCTACACCTTC. It yields the protein CASSSTGWGGYTF.

This clonotype was picked up many times. The CDR3 DNA reads TGTGCCAGCAGTGCCGTAGCTCCCATTCGGTACAATGAGCAGTTCTTC. The encoded protein is CASSAVAPIRYNEQFF. The J gene is TRBJ2-1, the V gene TRBV2; D ambiguous. The CDR3 loop spans 16 amino acids. CDR1 and CDR2 (germline): SNHLY, FYNNEI. V dropped 4 bases and J dropped 4 bases, with 17 bases sitting between them.

The J gene is TRBJ2-7, the V gene TRBV20-1; D not resolved. Germline V lookup: CDR1 DFQATT, CDR2 SNEGSKA (reference sequence). The germline V and J ends were trimmed by 5 bases and 5 bases, with 19 bases remaining between them. This CDR3 has 14 amino acids. The CDR3 protein is CSAGSTRKGHEQYF. The CDR3 coding sequence is TGCAGTGCTGGATCAACGCGTAAGGGTCACGAGCAGTACTTC.

This clonotype showed up just a few times. The chain couples TRBV24-1 to TRBJ2-3; D is ambiguous. The V and J ends lost 2 bases and 0 bases respectively, with 14 bases between them. Germline V gene sequence: CDR1 KGHDR, CDR2 SFDVKD. The CDR3 sequence is 17 residues long. CDR3 nucleotide sequence: TGTGCCACCAGTGATTCCACAGTTTATACTAGCACAGATACGCAGTATTTT. It is translated as CATSDSTVYTSTDTQYF.